This TCR beta chain was documented in a study of CD8 T cells in ankylosing spondylitis. Study-wide findings and caveats: Clones tied to disease were said to be significantly enriched in matched ankylosing spondylitis synovial fluid.

The authors made TCR beta libraries by quantitative 5'-RACE with molecular barcodes. TCRdb reprocessed the 5' RACE reads via MiXCR and lists one record per CDR3 protein. Here the sample spans about 130,000 distinct CDR3 sequences, roughly 11% being singletons. V lost 0 bases and J lost 2, with 7 bases in between. The germline V gene encodes CDR1 KGHDR and CDR2 SFDVKD. The CDR3 has 14 residues. This clonotype came up many times. Antigen unknown. This sequence originates from a female donor with ankylosing spondylitis or in good health (not recorded which). Sequences were obtained from blood, either unsorted or a sorted T cell fraction (not recorded which). The rearrangement links TRBV24-1 to TRBJ2-7; a possible D gene is TRBD1 (5 bases). CDR3 region: CATSDLDSPYEQYF. CDR3 sequence (DNA): TGTGCCACCAGTGATTTGGACAGCCCCTACGAGCAGTACTTC.